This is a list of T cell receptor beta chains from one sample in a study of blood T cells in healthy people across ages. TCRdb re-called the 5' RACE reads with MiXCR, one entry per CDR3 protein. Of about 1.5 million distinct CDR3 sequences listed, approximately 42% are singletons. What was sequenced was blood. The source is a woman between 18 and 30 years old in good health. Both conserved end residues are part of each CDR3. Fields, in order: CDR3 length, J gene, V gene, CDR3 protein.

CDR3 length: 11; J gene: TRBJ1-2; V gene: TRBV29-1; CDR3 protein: CSAEVSVGYTF
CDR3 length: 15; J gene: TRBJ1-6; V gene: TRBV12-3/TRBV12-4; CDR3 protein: CASSLMDWNLSPLHF
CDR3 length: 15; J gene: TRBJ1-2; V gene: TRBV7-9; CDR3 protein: CASFPPAGRNYGYTF
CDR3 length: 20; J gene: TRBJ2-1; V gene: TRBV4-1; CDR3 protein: CASSQGTGTSGQLNYNERFF
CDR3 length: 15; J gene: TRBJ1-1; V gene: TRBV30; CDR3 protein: CAWRDPQGLNTEAFF
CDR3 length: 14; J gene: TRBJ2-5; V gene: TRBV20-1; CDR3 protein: CSATDWELQETQYF
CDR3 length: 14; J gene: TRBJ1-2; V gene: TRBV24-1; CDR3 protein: CATGDLTSNYGYTF
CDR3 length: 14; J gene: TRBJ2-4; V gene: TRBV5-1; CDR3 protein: CASSLLPEENIQYF
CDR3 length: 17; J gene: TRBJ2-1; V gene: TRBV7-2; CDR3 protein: CAGSPEWGGLLDNEQFF
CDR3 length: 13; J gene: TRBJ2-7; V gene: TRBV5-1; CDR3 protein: CASSLASLNEQYF
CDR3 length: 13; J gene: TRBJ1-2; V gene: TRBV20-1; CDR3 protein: CSAKSPAEYGYTF
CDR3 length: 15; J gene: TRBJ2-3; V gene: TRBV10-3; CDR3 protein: CAISLDRGSTDTQYF
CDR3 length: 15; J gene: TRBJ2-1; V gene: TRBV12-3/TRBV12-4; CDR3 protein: CASRPTSGWYNEQFF
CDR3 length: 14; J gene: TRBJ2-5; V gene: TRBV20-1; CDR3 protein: CSAVLARYQETQYF
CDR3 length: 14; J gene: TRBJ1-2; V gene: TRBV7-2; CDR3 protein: CASSLIGGLEDYTF
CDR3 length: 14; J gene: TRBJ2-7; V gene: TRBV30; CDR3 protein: CAWSYGGGRYEQYF
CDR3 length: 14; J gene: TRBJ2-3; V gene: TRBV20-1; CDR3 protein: CSARDRSVRDTQYF
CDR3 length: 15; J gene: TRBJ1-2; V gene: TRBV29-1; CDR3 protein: CSVGLREARIYGYTF
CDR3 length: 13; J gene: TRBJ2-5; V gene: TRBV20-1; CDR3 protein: CSASPRGGETQYF
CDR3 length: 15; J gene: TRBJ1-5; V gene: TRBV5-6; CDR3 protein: CASSLSPAGNRPQHF
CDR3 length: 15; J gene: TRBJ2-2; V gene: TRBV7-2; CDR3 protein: CASSPLGGATGELFF
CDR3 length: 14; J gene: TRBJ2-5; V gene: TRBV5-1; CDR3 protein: CASSPTGTVETQYF
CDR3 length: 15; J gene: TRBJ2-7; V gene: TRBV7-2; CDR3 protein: CASSSGYRVAYEQYF
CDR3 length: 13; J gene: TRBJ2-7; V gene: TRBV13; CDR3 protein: CASSSTALPEQYF
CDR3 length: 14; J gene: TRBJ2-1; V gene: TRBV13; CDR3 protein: CASSLVLRGNEQFF
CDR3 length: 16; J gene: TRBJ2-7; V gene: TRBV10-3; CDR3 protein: CAIRAGTSGSPYEQYF
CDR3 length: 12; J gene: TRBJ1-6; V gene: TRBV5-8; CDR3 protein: CASSAQRSPLHF
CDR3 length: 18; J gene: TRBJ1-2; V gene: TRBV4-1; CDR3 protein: CASSQVLTPSGGDRSYTF
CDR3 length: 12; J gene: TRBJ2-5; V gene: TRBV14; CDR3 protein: CASSQDVREQYF
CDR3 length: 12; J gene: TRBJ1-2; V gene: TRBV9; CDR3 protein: CASSVPDYGYTF
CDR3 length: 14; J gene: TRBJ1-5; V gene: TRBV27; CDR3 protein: CASSLFPSNQPQHF
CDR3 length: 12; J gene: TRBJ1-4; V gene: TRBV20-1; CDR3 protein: CSVQGAREKLFF
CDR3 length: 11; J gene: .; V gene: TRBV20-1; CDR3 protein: CSAARGDEQYF
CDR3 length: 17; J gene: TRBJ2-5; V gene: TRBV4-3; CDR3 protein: CASSPSRADTYQETQYF
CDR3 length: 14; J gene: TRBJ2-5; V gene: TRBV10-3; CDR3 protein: CASPGTASGETQYF
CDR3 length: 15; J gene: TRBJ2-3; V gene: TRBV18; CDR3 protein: CASSPPGGITDTQYF
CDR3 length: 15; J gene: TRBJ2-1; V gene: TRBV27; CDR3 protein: CASTEEPTGVNEQFF
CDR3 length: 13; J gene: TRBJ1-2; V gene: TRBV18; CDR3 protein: CASSRIVDYGYTF
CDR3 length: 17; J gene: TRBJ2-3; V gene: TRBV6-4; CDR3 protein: CASAMPGPDLVTDTQYF
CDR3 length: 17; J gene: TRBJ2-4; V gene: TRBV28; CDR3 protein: CASRTRFGQLAKNIQYF
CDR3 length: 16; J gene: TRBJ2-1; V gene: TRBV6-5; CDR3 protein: CASSRTSGRGNNEQFF
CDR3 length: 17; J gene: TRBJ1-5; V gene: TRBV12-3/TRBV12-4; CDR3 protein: CASSSSPTRSLDQPQHF
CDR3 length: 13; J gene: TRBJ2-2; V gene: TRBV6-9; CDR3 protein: CASSWIITAELFF
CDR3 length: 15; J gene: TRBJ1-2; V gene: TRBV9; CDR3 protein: CASSVNSFVNYGYTF
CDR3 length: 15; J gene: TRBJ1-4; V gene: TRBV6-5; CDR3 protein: CASSYSWGRGEKLFF